This T cell receptor beta chain comes out of a study of shared clonotypes between healthy human individuals. Study overall: The cohort had two women and a few men, ages 18 to 49.

About this clone: The sample has other DNA sequences that encode this CDR3 too.

All donors qualified as healthy HIV-negative adults and had experienced no recent acute infections or vaccinations. There were only Caucasian adults among the donors, and all lived in Nashville, Tennessee. The CDR3 covers 13 residues. V trimming: 6 bases; J trimming: 0 bases; junction bases outside the gene matches: 2. From germline, CDR1 is ENHRY and CDR2 SYGVKD. Every immunoSEQ plate was one replicate of a subset's evenly spread DNA. The table came from immunoSEQ multiplex PCR; TCRdb's copy has only in-frame clones and leaves some out. Among approximately 1.4 million clones listed, around 98% were seen once.

Sample: naive CD4+ T cells sorted from blood. Subset: CD45RA+ positively selected. This TCR derives from a man aged 25-45 years in good health. This chain joins TRBV10-3 and TRBJ2-7; TRBD1 matches 7 bases. CDR3 loop: CAIRGQASYEQYF. Here the CDR3 DNA reads TGTGCCATCAGAGGACAGGCCTCCTACGAGCAGTACTTC.